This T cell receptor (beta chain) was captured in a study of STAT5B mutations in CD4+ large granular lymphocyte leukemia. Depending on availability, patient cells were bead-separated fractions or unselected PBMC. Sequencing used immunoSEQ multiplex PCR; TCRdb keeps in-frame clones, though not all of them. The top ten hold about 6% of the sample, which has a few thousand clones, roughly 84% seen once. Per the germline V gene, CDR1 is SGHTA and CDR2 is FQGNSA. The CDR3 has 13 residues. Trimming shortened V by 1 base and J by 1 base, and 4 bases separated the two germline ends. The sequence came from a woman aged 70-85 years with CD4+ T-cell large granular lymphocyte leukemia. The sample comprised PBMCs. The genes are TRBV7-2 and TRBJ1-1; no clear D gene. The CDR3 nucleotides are TGTGCCAGCAGCTTAGTCAAGAACACTGAAGCTTTCTTT. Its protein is CASSLVKNTEAFF. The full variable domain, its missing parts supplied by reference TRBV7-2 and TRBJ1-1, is GAGVSQSPSNKVTEKGKDVELRCDPISGHTALYWYRQSLGQGLEFLIYFQGNSAPDKSGLPSDRFSAERTGGSVSTLTIQRTQQEDSAVYLCASSLVKNTEAFFGQGTRLTVV.